This is a list of T cell receptor beta chains from one sample in a study of blood T cell repertoires in COVID-19. Assay used: immunoSEQ multiplex PCR; TCRdb lists only in-frame clones, some missing. In the table there are about 120,000 clones, more than 75% of which are singletons. Source material: peripheral blood. The receptors were sampled from a woman aged 50 to 60 with acute or convalescent COVID-19. CDR3s include the opening cysteine and the closing phenylalanine or tryptophan. Fields, in order: D gene, clone size, J gene, V gene, CDR3 protein, CDR3 DNA. D genes are given only for firm matches. Expanded clones get a size class; other rows say once, few or many, or leave the size out.

D gene: TRBD1; clone size: NA; J gene: TRBJ1-2; V gene: TRBV28; CDR3 protein: CASSSGQAAHYGYTF; CDR3 DNA: TGTGCCAGCAGTTCGGGACAGGCTGCTCACTATGGCTACACCTTC
D gene: TRBD1; clone size: NA; J gene: TRBJ2-7; V gene: TRBV6-2/TRBV6-3; CDR3 protein: CASSYGDSSTYEQYF; CDR3 DNA: TGTGCCAGCAGTTACGGGGACAGTTCTACCTACGAGCAGTACTTC
D gene: NA; clone size: NA; J gene: TRBJ2-7; V gene: TRBV30; CDR3 protein: CAWSVAGEQYF; CDR3 DNA: TGTGCCTGGAGTGTAGCCGGCGAGCAGTACTTC
D gene: TRBD2; clone size: few; J gene: TRBJ2-5; V gene: TRBV11-3; CDR3 protein: CASSPRTSGETQYF; CDR3 DNA: TGTGCCAGCAGCCCCAGGACTAGCGGGGAGACCCAGTACTTC
D gene: NA; clone size: NA; J gene: TRBJ2-1; V gene: TRBV19; CDR3 protein: CASSIGGGRSYNEQFF; CDR3 DNA: TGTGCCAGTAGTATTGGAGGGGGCCGGTCCTACAATGAGCAGTTCTTC
D gene: NA; clone size: NA; J gene: TRBJ1-1; V gene: TRBV7-8; CDR3 protein: CASSSIRLTGLNTEAFF; CDR3 DNA: TGTGCCAGCAGCTCCATTCGGCTGACAGGTCTGAACACTGAAGCTTTCTTT
D gene: TRBD2; clone size: NA; J gene: TRBJ2-3; V gene: TRBV5-1; CDR3 protein: CASSLGASGATDTQYF; CDR3 DNA: TGCGCCAGCAGCTTGGGAGCTAGCGGGGCCACAGATACGCAGTATTTT
D gene: NA; clone size: NA; J gene: TRBJ2-2; V gene: TRBV30; CDR3 protein: CAWSRFANTGELFF; CDR3 DNA: TGTGCCTGGAGTCGTTTCGCGAACACCGGGGAGCTGTTTTTT
D gene: NA; clone size: NA; J gene: TRBJ1-1; V gene: TRBV5-1; CDR3 protein: CASSLEPQRSTEAFF; CDR3 DNA: TGCGCCAGCAGCTTGGAGCCGCAGAGGAGCACTGAAGCTTTCTTT
D gene: NA; clone size: few; J gene: TRBJ1-4; V gene: TRBV6-5; CDR3 protein: CASSSRTDGEKLFF; CDR3 DNA: TGTGCCAGCAGTTCCCGGACAGATGGGGAAAAACTGTTTTTT
D gene: NA; clone size: NA; J gene: TRBJ1-4; V gene: TRBV5-1; CDR3 protein: CASATGSTNEKLFF; CDR3 DNA: TGCGCCAGTGCTACAGGGTCAACTAATGAAAAACTGTTTTTT
D gene: NA; clone size: NA; J gene: TRBJ1-2; V gene: TRBV6-2/TRBV6-3; CDR3 protein: CASSTLDRIYGYTF; CDR3 DNA: TGTGCCAGCAGTACCCTCGACAGGATCTATGGCTACACCTTC
D gene: NA; clone size: NA; J gene: TRBJ2-3; V gene: TRBV3-1/TRBV3-2; CDR3 protein: CASSREGEDTQYF; CDR3 DNA: TGTGCCAGCAGCCGGGAGGGGGAGGATACGCAGTATTTT
D gene: TRBD2; clone size: NA; J gene: TRBJ2-1; V gene: TRBV10-3; CDR3 protein: CAITSGRNNNEQFF; CDR3 DNA: TGTGCCATCACTAGCGGGAGAAACAACAATGAGCAGTTCTTC
D gene: TRBD1; clone size: NA; J gene: TRBJ1-2; V gene: TRBV5-1; CDR3 protein: CASSTGQLYGYTF; CDR3 DNA: TGCGCCAGCAGCACGGGACAGCTCTATGGCTACACCTTC
D gene: NA; clone size: NA; J gene: TRBJ1-1; V gene: TRBV20-1; CDR3 protein: CSASLLNTEAFF; CDR3 DNA: TGCAGTGCTAGTCTCCTGAACACTGAAGCTTTCTTT
D gene: TRBD1; clone size: NA; J gene: TRBJ2-7; V gene: TRBV27; CDR3 protein: CASSPGWGQVTYEQYF; CDR3 DNA: TGTGCCAGCAGTCCCGGGTGGGGACAGGTGACATACGAGCAGTACTTC
D gene: TRBD1; clone size: NA; J gene: TRBJ1-2; V gene: TRBV5-4; CDR3 protein: CASSSGTAYGYTF; CDR3 DNA: TGTGCCAGCAGCTCCGGGACAGCGTATGGCTACACCTTC
D gene: NA; clone size: NA; J gene: TRBJ1-5; V gene: TRBV3-1/TRBV3-2; CDR3 protein: CASSQNAGNQPQHF; CDR3 DNA: TGTGCCAGCAGCCAAAATGCCGGGAATCAGCCCCAGCATTTT
D gene: NA; clone size: NA; J gene: TRBJ1-3; V gene: TRBV20-1; CDR3 protein: CSASIFQASSGNTIYF; CDR3 DNA: TGCAGTGCTAGTATCTTTCAGGCCTCCTCTGGAAACACCATATATTTT
D gene: TRBD1; clone size: NA; J gene: TRBJ1-1; V gene: TRBV27; CDR3 protein: CASSFGQGAGTEAFF; CDR3 DNA: TGTGCCAGCAGTTTCGGACAGGGGGCCGGCACTGAAGCTTTCTTT
D gene: TRBD2; clone size: few; J gene: TRBJ2-6; V gene: TRBV5-5; CDR3 protein: CASSLDVRGAGANVLTF; CDR3 DNA: TGTGCCAGCAGCTTGGACGTCCGGGGGGCTGGGGCCAACGTCCTGACTTTC
D gene: NA; clone size: NA; J gene: TRBJ1-1; V gene: TRBV19; CDR3 protein: CASSPRRGTEAFF; CDR3 DNA: TGTGCCAGTAGTCCCCGGAGGGGCACTGAAGCTTTCTTT
D gene: TRBD1; clone size: NA; J gene: TRBJ1-2; V gene: TRBV18; CDR3 protein: CASSPLDRADGYTF; CDR3 DNA: TGTGCCAGCTCACCACTCGACAGGGCGGATGGCTACACCTTC
D gene: TRBD1; clone size: NA; J gene: TRBJ1-2; V gene: TRBV9; CDR3 protein: CASSVGDRINYGYTF; CDR3 DNA: TGTGCCAGCAGCGTAGGGGACAGAATCAACTATGGCTACACCTTC
D gene: NA; clone size: NA; J gene: TRBJ1-2; V gene: TRBV5-4; CDR3 protein: CASSLGQPGGYTF; CDR3 DNA: TGTGCCAGCAGCTTGGGTCAACCGGGGGGCTACACCTTC
D gene: NA; clone size: once; J gene: TRBJ1-3; V gene: TRBV15; CDR3 protein: CATSLRGSPRDTIYF; CDR3 DNA: TGTGCCACCAGCCTCCGCGGTTCTCCGAGGGACACCATATATTTT
D gene: NA; clone size: few; J gene: TRBJ2-1; V gene: TRBV6-6; CDR3 protein: CASSYPYNEQFF; CDR3 DNA: TGTGCCAGCAGTTACCCATACAATGAGCAGTTCTTC
D gene: TRBD1; clone size: NA; J gene: TRBJ2-7; V gene: TRBV18; CDR3 protein: CASSPAAGGSYEQYF; CDR3 DNA: TGTGCCAGCTCACCAGCGGCAGGGGGTAGCTACGAGCAGTACTTC
D gene: NA; clone size: NA; J gene: TRBJ2-1; V gene: TRBV19; CDR3 protein: CASSPAGVAFEQFF; CDR3 DNA: TGTGCCAGTAGTCCCGCCGGGGTCGCGTTTGAGCAGTTCTTC
D gene: NA; clone size: few; J gene: TRBJ1-2; V gene: TRBV6-1; CDR3 protein: CASSEARSRGNYGYTF; CDR3 DNA: TGTGCCAGCAGTGAAGCAAGGAGCAGGGGAAACTATGGCTACACCTTC